A selection of T cell receptor beta chains follows, all from one sample in a study of cytomegalovirus exposure and HLA in healthy donors. Profiling relied on immunoSEQ multiplex PCR, and the TCRdb table lists in-frame clones only, not all of them. The sample has a few hundred thousand clones; approximately 80% are singletons. The sequencing sample was made of PBMCs. These receptors all come from a girl aged 2 to 9 in good health and CMV-seronegative. Both conserved end residues are part of each CDR3. D genes are given only for firm matches. Expanded clones get a size class; other rows say once, few or many, or leave the size out.

clone size: NA
V gene: TRBV9
J gene: TRBJ2-6
D gene: TRBD1
CDR3 length: 19
CDR3 protein: CASSVRDRGHESGANVLTF
CDR3 DNA: TGTGCCAGCAGCGTACGGGACAGGGGACATGAAAGTGGGGCCAACGTCCTGACTTTC

clone size: NA
V gene: TRBV5-1
J gene: TRBJ2-7
D gene: TRBD1
CDR3 length: 15
CDR3 protein: CASSVGQGDLYEQYF
CDR3 DNA: TGCGCCAGCAGCGTCGGACAGGGGGATCTCTACGAGCAGTACTTC

clone size: NA
V gene: TRBV5-6
J gene: TRBJ1-2
D gene: TRBD1
CDR3 length: 14
CDR3 protein: CASSLMTGYYGYTF
CDR3 DNA: TGTGCCAGCAGCTTAATGACAGGGTACTATGGCTACACCTTC

clone size: once
V gene: TRBV7-9
J gene: TRBJ1-5
D gene: TRBD1
CDR3 length: 15
CDR3 protein: CASSPQGASNQPQHF
CDR3 DNA: TGTGCCAGCAGCCCCCAGGGGGCGAGCAATCAGCCCCAGCATTTT

clone size: NA
V gene: TRBV5-1
J gene: TRBJ2-7
D gene: TRBD2
CDR3 length: 14
CDR3 protein: CASSLTSGPGVEYF
CDR3 DNA: TGCGCCAGCAGCCTCACTAGCGGGCCCGGCGTTGAGTACTTC

clone size: NA
V gene: TRBV29-1
J gene: TRBJ1-2
D gene: NA
CDR3 length: 14
CDR3 protein: CSVITGSISFGYTF
CDR3 DNA: TGCAGCGTTATTACAGGGTCGATATCCTTTGGCTACACCTTC

clone size: NA
V gene: TRBV30
J gene: TRBJ1-2
D gene: NA
CDR3 length: 12
CDR3 protein: CAWSYREAGYTF
CDR3 DNA: TGTGCCTGGAGTTACAGGGAAGCTGGCTACACCTTC

clone size: NA
V gene: TRBV29-1
J gene: TRBJ2-7
D gene: TRBD1
CDR3 length: 14
CDR3 protein: CSVEYRGLSYEQYF
CDR3 DNA: TGCAGCGTTGAGTACAGGGGCCTTTCCTACGAGCAGTACTTC

clone size: NA
V gene: TRBV7-8
J gene: TRBJ1-1
D gene: NA
CDR3 length: 14
CDR3 protein: CASSRGGGYTEAFF
CDR3 DNA: TGTGCCAGCAGCCGAGGAGGCGGATACACTGAAGCTTTCTTT

clone size: NA
V gene: TRBV19
J gene: TRBJ2-1
D gene: NA
CDR3 length: 15
CDR3 protein: CATSISGNSYNEQFF
CDR3 DNA: TGTGCCACCAGTATCTCCGGGAACTCCTACAATGAGCAGTTCTTC

clone size: NA
V gene: TRBV5-6
J gene: TRBJ2-7
D gene: NA
CDR3 length: 14
CDR3 protein: CASSLRGPGYEQYF
CDR3 DNA: TGTGCCAGCAGCCTCAGGGGCCCTGGCTACGAGCAGTACTTC

clone size: NA
V gene: TRBV7-7
J gene: TRBJ2-1
D gene: NA
CDR3 length: 15
CDR3 protein: CASSLQQGGGSPRFF
CDR3 DNA: TGTGCCAGCAGCTTACAACAAGGCGGGGGCTCCCCCAGATTCTTC

clone size: once
V gene: TRBV2
J gene: TRBJ1-5
D gene: NA
CDR3 length: 14
CDR3 protein: CASTLEPSNQPQHF
CDR3 DNA: TGTGCCAGCACCCTGGAGCCTAGCAATCAGCCCCAGCATTTT

clone size: NA
V gene: TRBV7-9
J gene: TRBJ1-4
D gene: NA
CDR3 length: 17
CDR3 protein: CASSFGSTTASSEKLFF
CDR3 DNA: TGTGCCAGCAGCTTCGGATCTACGACAGCCAGTAGTGAAAAACTGTTTTTT

clone size: NA
V gene: TRBV10-3
J gene: TRBJ2-3
D gene: TRBD2
CDR3 length: 14
CDR3 protein: CATQSGVGADTQYF
CDR3 DNA: TGTGCCACCCAAAGCGGGGTCGGTGCAGATACGCAGTATTTT

clone size: NA
V gene: TRBV6-4
J gene: TRBJ2-1
D gene: TRBD1
CDR3 length: 15
CDR3 protein: CASSVTGTGGNEQFF
CDR3 DNA: TGTGCCAGCAGTGTAACCGGGACAGGGGGGAATGAGCAGTTCTTC

clone size: NA
V gene: TRBV10-1
J gene: TRBJ2-7
D gene: TRBD1
CDR3 length: 15
CDR3 protein: CASSANRGRPYEQYF
CDR3 DNA: TGCGCCAGCAGTGCTAACAGGGGCCGCCCCTACGAGCAGTACTTC

clone size: NA
V gene: TRBV6-5
J gene: TRBJ2-3
D gene: NA
CDR3 length: 13
CDR3 protein: CASSWRDTDTQYF
CDR3 DNA: TGTGCCAGCAGTTGGAGGGACACAGATACGCAGTATTTT

clone size: NA
V gene: TRBV6-1
J gene: TRBJ2-6
D gene: NA
CDR3 length: 14
CDR3 protein: CASSELAGANVLTF
CDR3 DNA: TGTGCCAGCAGTGAATTAGCTGGGGCCAACGTCCTGACTTTC

clone size: NA
V gene: TRBV15
J gene: TRBJ2-5
D gene: TRBD1
CDR3 length: 15
CDR3 protein: CATSRDQGAGETQYF
CDR3 DNA: TGTGCCACCAGCAGAGATCAGGGGGCCGGAGAGACCCAGTACTTC

clone size: few
V gene: TRBV19
J gene: TRBJ1-2
D gene: NA
CDR3 length: 14
CDR3 protein: CASSPPPGLYGYTF
CDR3 DNA: TGTGCCAGTAGTCCTCCCCCAGGGCTCTATGGCTACACCTTC

clone size: NA
V gene: TRBV5-1
J gene: TRBJ2-1
D gene: NA
CDR3 length: 12
CDR3 protein: CASSLDQGEQFF
CDR3 DNA: TGCGCCAGCAGCTTGGATCAGGGTGAGCAGTTCTTC

clone size: NA
V gene: TRBV6-5
J gene: TRBJ1-1
D gene: TRBD1
CDR3 length: 13
CDR3 protein: CASSFTGDTEAFF
CDR3 DNA: TGTGCCAGCAGCTTTACAGGGGACACTGAAGCTTTCTTT

clone size: NA
V gene: TRBV30
J gene: TRBJ2-1
D gene: NA
CDR3 length: 14
CDR3 protein: CAWRRTASYNEQFF
CDR3 DNA: TGTGCCTGGAGACGAACAGCCTCCTACAATGAGCAGTTCTTC